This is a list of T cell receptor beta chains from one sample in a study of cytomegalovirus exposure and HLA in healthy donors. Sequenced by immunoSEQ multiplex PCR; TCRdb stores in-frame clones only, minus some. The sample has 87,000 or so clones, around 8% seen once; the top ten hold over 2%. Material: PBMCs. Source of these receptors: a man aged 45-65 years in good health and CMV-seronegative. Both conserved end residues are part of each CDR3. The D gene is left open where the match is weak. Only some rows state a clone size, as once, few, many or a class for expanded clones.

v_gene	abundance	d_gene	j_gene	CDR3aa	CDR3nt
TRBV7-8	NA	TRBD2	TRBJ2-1	CASSLARGLAGGTYNEQFF	TGTGCCAGCAGCTTAGCGCGGGGACTAGCGGGAGGAACCTACAATGAGCAGTTCTTC
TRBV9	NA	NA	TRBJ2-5	CASSSGWYQETQYF	TGTGCCAGCAGCTCGGGGTGGTACCAAGAGACCCAGTACTTC
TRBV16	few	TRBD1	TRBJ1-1	CASSQLGGQGSAFF	TGTGCCAGCAGCCAACTGGGGGGACAGGGAAGTGCTTTCTTT
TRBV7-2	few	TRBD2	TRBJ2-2	CASSLTPPPAGVRTGELFF	TGTGCCAGCAGCTTAACACCCCCCCCAGCGGGAGTAAGGACCGGGGAGCTGTTTTTT
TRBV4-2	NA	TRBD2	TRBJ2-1	CASSQSTSGSYNEQFF	TGTGCCAGCAGCCAATCGACTAGCGGGTCTTACAATGAGCAGTTCTTC
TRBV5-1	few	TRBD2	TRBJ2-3	CASSLAPLAGSTDTQYF	TGCGCCAGCAGCTTGGCCCCTCTAGCGGGAAGCACAGATACGCAGTATTTT
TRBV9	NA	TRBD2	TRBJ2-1	CASREREGLGEQFF	TGTGCCAGCAGAGAGCGGGAGGGCCTTGGTGAGCAGTTCTTC
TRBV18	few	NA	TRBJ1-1	CASSPLQDRSNTEAFF	TGTGCCAGCTCACCCTTACAGGACAGATCGAACACTGAAGCTTTCTTT
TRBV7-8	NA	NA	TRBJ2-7	CASSLGGRGSYEQYF	TGTGCCAGCAGCTTAGGAGGCCGGGGATCCTACGAGCAGTACTTC
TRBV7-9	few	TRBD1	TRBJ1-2	CASSFGQGSGYTF	TGTGCCAGCAGCTTTGGACAGGGGAGTGGCTACACCTTC
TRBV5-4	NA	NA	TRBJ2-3	CASRDRSTDTQYF	TGTGCCAGCAGGGACAGAAGCACAGATACGCAGTATTTT
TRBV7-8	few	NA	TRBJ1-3	CASSFGSGTLGNTIYF	TGTGCCAGCAGCTTTGGGAGCGGAACCTTGGGAAACACCATATATTTT
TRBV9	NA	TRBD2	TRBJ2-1	CASSVAEGGSTAGEQFF	TGTGCCAGCAGCGTAGCGGAGGGAGGGAGTACCGCGGGGGAGCAGTTCTTC
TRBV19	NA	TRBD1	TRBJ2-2	CASNLGQGPGELFF	TGTGCCAGTAACCTGGGACAGGGACCCGGGGAGCTGTTTTTT
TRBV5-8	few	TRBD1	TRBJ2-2	CASSLFRTGNTGELFF	TGTGCCAGCAGCTTGTTTAGGACAGGGAACACCGGGGAGCTGTTTTTT
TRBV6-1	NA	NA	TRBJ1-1	CASRAANTEAFF	TGTGCCAGCAGGGCCGCGAACACTGAAGCTTTCTTT
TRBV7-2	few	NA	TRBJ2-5	CASSLRGETQYF	TGTGCCAGCAGCTTAAGGGGAGAGACCCAGTACTTC
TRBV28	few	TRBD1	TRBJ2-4	CTSSLPPGTAVAKNIQYF	TGTACCAGCAGTCTACCACCCGGGACAGCTGTAGCCAAAAACATTCAGTACTTC
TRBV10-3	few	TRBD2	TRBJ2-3	CAISSHQGTRGTDTQYF	TGTGCCATCAGTTCCCATCAGGGGACTAGAGGCACAGATACGCAGTATTTT
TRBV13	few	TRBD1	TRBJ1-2	CASSLVGTGGKGYTF	TGTGCCAGCAGCTTAGTAGGGACAGGGGGTAAAGGCTACACCTTC
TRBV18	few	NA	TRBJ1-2	CASSLRQASGSLYGYTF	TGTGCCAGCTCTCTTCGACAGGCCTCTGGATCCCTCTATGGCTACACCTTC
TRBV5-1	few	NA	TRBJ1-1	CASSPVRGGTEAFF	TGCGCCAGCAGCCCCGTTCGAGGGGGCACTGAAGCTTTCTTT
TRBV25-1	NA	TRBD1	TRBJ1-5	CASSDRTGEPSNQPQHF	TGTGCCAGCAGTGATAGGACAGGGGAACCTAGCAATCAGCCCCAGCATTTT
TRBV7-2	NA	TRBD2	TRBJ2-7	CASGLALGTYEQYF	TGTGCCAGCGGACTAGCCCTGGGGACCTACGAGCAGTACTTC
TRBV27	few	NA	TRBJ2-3	CASSLGGARTDTQYF	TGTGCCAGCAGTTTAGGGGGGGCCCGCACAGATACGCAGTATTTT
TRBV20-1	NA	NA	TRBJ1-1	CSANRDGKAFF	TGCAGTGCTAACAGGGATGGTAAAGCTTTCTTT
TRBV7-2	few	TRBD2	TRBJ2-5	CASSPLAGGPRETQYF	TGTGCCAGCAGCCCCTTAGCGGGAGGGCCCCGAGAGACCCAGTACTTC
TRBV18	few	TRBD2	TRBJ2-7	CASSPGLAGPLPYEQYF	TGTGCCAGCTCCCCGGGACTAGCGGGCCCGCTACCCTACGAGCAGTACTTC
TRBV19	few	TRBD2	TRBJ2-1	CASSIPFGTRDNEQFF	TGTGCCAGTAGCATACCTTTTGGGACTAGGGACAATGAGCAGTTCTTC
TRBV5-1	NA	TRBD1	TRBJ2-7	CASSPGQGVRPSFF	TGCGCCAGCAGCCCCGGACAGGGGGTAAGGCCGTCTTTCTTC
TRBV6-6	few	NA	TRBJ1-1	CASSYEGTEAFF	TGTGCCAGCAGTTACGAGGGCACTGAAGCTTTCTTT
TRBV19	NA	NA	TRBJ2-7	CASSIQGTPFEQYF	TGTGCCAGTAGTATCCAGGGTACGCCTTTCGAGCAGTACTTC
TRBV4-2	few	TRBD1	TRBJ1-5	CASSQGQGNLAQHF	TGTGCCAGCAGCCAAGGACAGGGAAATCTGGCCCAGCATTTT
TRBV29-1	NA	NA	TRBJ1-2	CSVGEGNGYTF	TGCAGCGTTGGCGAGGGTAATGGCTACACCTTC
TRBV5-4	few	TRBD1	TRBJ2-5	CASSLAQGARLETQYF	TGTGCCAGCAGCTTGGCTCAGGGGGCGAGATTGGAGACCCAGTACTTC
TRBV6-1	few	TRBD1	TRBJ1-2	CASSELGTGYGYTF	TGTGCCAGCAGTGAACTCGGGACAGGGTATGGCTACACCTTC
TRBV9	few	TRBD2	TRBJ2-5	CASSESSGGAAETQYF	TGTGCCAGCAGCGAATCTAGCGGGGGGGCTGCGGAGACCCAGTACTTC
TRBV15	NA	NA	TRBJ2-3	CATSSRPRGSADTQYF	TGTGCCACCAGCAGCCGTCCTAGGGGGAGCGCAGATACGCAGTATTTT
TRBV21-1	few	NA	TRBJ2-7	CASSTRLTGGISYEQYF	TGTGCCAGCAGCACCCGACTGACAGGGGGAATCTCCTACGAGCAGTACTTC
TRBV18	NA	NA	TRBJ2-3	CASSPPGLSGISTDTQYF	TGTGCCAGCTCACCGCCGGGATTATCGGGGATTAGCACAGATACGCAGTATTTT